This T cell receptor beta chain originates from a study of regulatory T cells in long-lasting Graves disease. Time point: newly diagnosed GD, antithyroid drugs for less than 3 months. RNA isolated from PBMCs was used to make the TCR library. Construction of TCR beta libraries relied on iRepertoire HTBI primers and on Arm-PCR targeting CDR3 regions. TCRdb passed the multiplex PCR reads through MiXCR, listing each CDR3 protein once. Of approximately 300,000 distinct CDR3 sequences listed, over 15% are singletons. Study findings and constraints: The persistent group shared 2,500 to 3,000 public clonotypes, more than the 950 to 1,000 shared by new patients.

Trimming cost V 10 bases and J 0 bases; bases outside gene matches: 13. The CDR3 loop spans 16 amino acids. Germline V gene data show CDR1 as MDHEN and CDR2 as SYDVKM. This clonotype was observed a few times. Its antigen is currently unknown. This sequence may be a read error, since a much larger clone differs from it by one base. This chain uses TRBV28 with TRBJ1-1; 8 nucleotides match TRBD1. Sequencing was performed on peripheral blood mononuclear cells (PBMCs), taken at new diagnosis, from a patient treated with antithyroid drugs. This clonotype was obtained from a female donor with Graves disease. This CDR3 is CANSLPGGRLNTEAFF. The CDR3 DNA reads as TGTGCCAACAGCCTACCAGGGGGCCGGTTGAACACTGAAGCTTTCTTT.